The next 21 T cell receptor beta chains were all read from a single sample in a study of CD8+ T cells in alopecia areata. Cells that came from pooled cutaneous lymph nodes were sorted using CD4, CD8alpha, NKG2D, NKG2ACE and other markers. Investigators isolated RNA and reverse transcribed it into cDNA to act as the sequencing template. Profiled with immunoSEQ multiplex PCR; TCRdb holds only in-frame clones, not every one. Singletons are absent from the sample, which has about 270,000 clones. Sequenced: CD4+ T cells sorted from a lymph node. Receptor source: a C3H/HeJ mouse with alopecia areata. MHC haplotype: H2-k.

In the case of this clone: Gene names follow the mouse nomenclature. Read data end 4 residues before the CDR3 end; the end is taken from the germline J gene. This CDR3 is also generated by other DNA sequences in the sample. V usage is TRBV1 and J usage is TRBJ2-5; tentatively, D is TRBD2 (5 bases). The germline V gene encodes CDR1 NSQYPW and CDR2 LRSPGD (reference sequence). Between the trimmed V and J ends, which lost 1 base and 3 bases, there was a span of 8 bases. The CDR3 extends over 14 amino acids. The CDR3 loop reads CTCSAVGEQDTQYF. The part of the CDR3 DNA that was read is TGCACCTGCAGTGCAGTTGGGGAGCAAGAC.

A note on this clone: Gene names denote mouse genes. The read comes to an end 4 residues before the CDR3 does, leaving the germline J gene to fill in the end. Other nucleotide sequences in the sample specify the same CDR3. The rearrangement joins TRBV5 to TRBJ2-5; a weak D match, TRBD1 (6 bases). Germline V lookup: CDR1 LGHNA, CDR2 YNLKQL (reference sequence). The CDR3 extends over 14 amino acids. The CDR3 reads CASSQEGGEDTQYF. The part of the CDR3 DNA that was read is TGTGCCAGCAGCCAAGAAGGGGGAGAAGAC.

Comment on this clone: Genes and germline are mouse. The CDR3 is cut off 4 residues early in the read; its end comes from the germline J gene. V and J are TRBV5 and TRBJ2-1, with TRBD1 matching over 7 bases. After removal of 3 bases from V and 0 bases from J, the junction contained 2 bases not matched to a gene. The CDR3 has 15 amino acids. CDR1 is LGHNA and CDR2 is YNLKQL in the germline V gene (reference sequence). The part of the CDR3 DNA that was read is TGTGCCAGCAGCCACGGGACAGTTAACTATGCT. Residues: CASSHGTVNYA. The CDR3, in full, reads CASSHGTVNYAEQFF.

The table lists this clone with a few counts. The gene symbols are mouse symbols. The CDR3 end lies 4 residues beyond the end of the read and is filled in from the germline J gene. The chain recombines TRBV5 with TRBJ1-1; D perhaps matches TRBD1 (6 bases). Germline V gene sequence: CDR1 LGHNA, CDR2 YNLKQL (reference sequence). V lost 2 bases to trimming and J lost 0 bases, with 10 bases between them. The CDR3 has 15 residues. The sequenced CDR3 bases are TGTGCCAGCAGCCAAAACAGGGCGTCAAACACA. The encoded protein is CASSQNRASNT. The whole CDR3 protein is CASSQNRASNTEVFF.

About this clone: Mouse germline and gene names are used. From the germline J gene comes the end of the CDR3, since the read stops 4 residues before it. The V call is TRBV13-1, the J call TRBJ2-7; 9 bases fit TRBD1. The CDR3 has 15 residues. Per germline, CDR1 NSHNY and CDR2 SYGAGN. V gave up 0 bases and J gave up 3 bases; unmatched junction bases: 4. The CDR3 sequence is CASSDERDRDYEQYF. The CDR3 bases that were read are TGTGCCAGCAGTGATGAGAGGGACAGGGACTAT.

Turning to this clone: Genes and germline come from the mouse. The read terminates 4 residues ahead of where the CDR3 ends, so the germline J gene completes it. V and J are TRBV19 and TRBJ2-4, with 11 bases fitting TRBD1. The germline V gene encodes CDR1 FNHDT and CDR2 SITEND (reference sequence). The ends lost 2 bases at V and 2 bases at J; junction bases unmatched: 4. The CDR3 has 16 residues. The CDR3 here is CASSMWTGGLQNTLYF. The covered CDR3 bases are TGTGCCAGCAGTATGTGGACAGGGGGCCTTCAAAAC.

On this clone itself: All gene names here are mouse names. The read ends 4 residues shy of where the CDR3 ends; the end is completed using the germline J gene. This chain uses TRBV13-1 with TRBJ1-1; D remains unclear. V dropped 3 bases and J dropped 1 base, with 7 bases sitting between them. Germline-derived CDR1 and CDR2 are NSHNY and SYGAGN. The CDR3 loop spans 13 amino acids. The CDR3 is CASSGTVNTEVFF. CDR3 DNA (partial): TGTGCCAGCAGTGGAACAGTAAACACA.

Regarding this clone: Mouse gene names and germline throughout. The DNA ends 4 residues before the CDR3 does, and the rest of the CDR3 is filled in from the germline J gene. The chain is built from TRBV13-1 and TRBJ2-7; 10 bases map to TRBD2. Looked up from germline, CDR1 is NSHNY and CDR2 is SYGAGN. The CDR3 has 14 residues. This CDR3 reads CASSVGTGDYEQYF. CDR3 bases read: TGTGCCAGCAGTGTCGGGACTGGGGATTAT.

At least ten counts were recorded for this clone. Gene names and germline refer to mouse. With the read ending 4 residues before the CDR3 end, the germline J gene is used to fill in that end. Distinct nucleotide sequences in the sample also encode this CDR3. The rearrangement links TRBV14 to TRBJ2-5; TRBD1 matches at 8 bases. The CDR3 is 13 amino acids. Per the germline V gene, CDR1 is SGHDT and CDR2 is FRDEAV. V lost 6 bases, J lost 2 bases, and 2 bases stayed unmatched. The covered CDR3 bases are TGTGCCAGCACCGGGACAGGCCAAGAC. This sequence encodes CASTGTGQD. The full-length CDR3 reads as CASTGTGQDTQYF.

This clone was counted only a few times. Germline and genes: mouse. Read sequence stops 4 residues before the CDR3 end, and the germline J gene provides the missing end. Other DNA sequences in the same sample also yield this CDR3. The chain carries TRBV31 and TRBJ2-1; TRBD1 aligns across 11 bases. The CDR3 spans 15 residues. Germline V gene data show CDR1 as GKSSPN and CDR2 as SITVG. J gave up 1 base and V 3 bases, and 2 bases lay outside the gene matches. The CDR3 DNA, read in part, is TGTGCCTGGAGGGGGACAGGGGGAAACTATGCT. It translates to CAWRGTGGNYA. The complete CDR3 reads CAWRGTGGNYAEQFF.

A remark on this clone: The gene names given are mouse names. The observed sequence ends 4 residues before the CDR3 terminus, with the missing tail filled in from the germline J gene. The sample has other DNA sequences that encode this CDR3 too. The V and J genes are TRBV5 and TRBJ2-5; perhaps TRBD2 as D (7 bases). This CDR3 region has 15 residues. CDR1 is LGHNA, CDR2 YNLKQL, per germline (reference sequence). V was clipped by 0 bases and J by 2 bases, with 9 bases between them. CDR3 DNA (partial): TGTGCCAGCAGCCAAGAGGGGGGCGGCCAAGAC. Encoded protein: CASSQEGGGQD. From start to end, the CDR3 is CASSQEGGGQDTQYF.

There are a few counts of this clone. Here the gene names and germline are mouse. With the read ending 4 residues before the CDR3 end, the germline J gene is used to fill in that end. The same CDR3 also results from other DNA sequences found in this sample. This chain links TRBV5 with TRBJ2-1, with 8 positions matching TRBD2. CDR1 is LGHNA and CDR2 is YNLKQL in the germline V gene (reference sequence). V shed 0 bases and J 1 base; nucleotides not matched to a gene: 2. CDR3 length equals 16 residues. Partial CDR3 DNA: TGTGCCAGCAGCCAAGATTCTGGGGGGAACTATGCT. Its protein is CASSQDSGGNYA. The whole CDR3 reads CASSQDSGGNYAEQFF.

For this clone: Germline and genes here are mouse. Read coverage stops 4 residues before the CDR3 terminus; the germline J gene supplies the remainder. V is TRBV19 and J is TRBJ2-7, with D uncertain. CDR1 is FNHDT, CDR2 SITEND, per germline (reference sequence). There are 11 residues in the CDR3. Partial CDR3 DNA: TGTGCCAGCAGTCAGGAATAT. This gives the protein CASSQEY. The full CDR3 sequence reads CASSQEYEQYF.

This clone was detected a few times. The gene names given are mouse names. The CDR3 spells CAWSPDREDEQYF. Incomplete CDR3 DNA: TGTGCCTGGAGTCCAGACAGGGAAGAT. The rearrangement links TRBV31 to TRBJ2-7; 7 nucleotides align to TRBD1. The read is 4 residues too short to cover the CDR3 end, so that end is filled in from the germline J gene. The germline V gene encodes CDR1 GKSSPN and CDR2 SITVG. The CDR3 is 13 amino acids.

This clone was seen only a few times. Each gene name is a mouse one. The DNA ends 4 residues before the CDR3 does, and the rest of the CDR3 is filled in from the germline J gene. The chain employs TRBV13-2 and TRBJ2-5; 7 positions match TRBD2. The CDR3 runs 13 residues. Germline V lookup: CDR1 NNHNN, CDR2 SYGAGS (reference sequence). CDR3 bases read: TGTGCCAGCGGTGTCCCGACTGGGGAC. It encodes CASGVPTGD. In full, the CDR3 is CASGVPTGDTQYF.

The sample holds a few counts of this clone. Mouse names are used for the genes. The read ends 4 residues early relative to the CDR3; the germline J gene fills the gap. This chain connects TRBV5 to TRBJ2-3; 10 nucleotides agree with TRBD2. This CDR3 has 15 amino acids. V gave up 3 bases and J gave up 4 bases; unmatched junction bases: 4. Per the germline V gene, CDR1 is LGHNA and CDR2 is YNLKQL (reference sequence). Partial CDR3 DNA: TGTGCCAGCAGCCACCCTGGGGGGGCGCCAGAA. Protein: CASSHPGGAPE. The entire CDR3 reads CASSHPGGAPETLYF.

In its sample, this clone was seen a few times. These gene names are mouse names. The CDR3 end falls 4 residues outside the read, so it is completed with the germline J gene. Other DNA sequences in this specimen translate into the identical CDR3. This chain joins TRBV13-2 and TRBJ2-1; 9 bases fit TRBD2. J gave up 1 base and V 3 bases, and 2 bases lay outside the gene matches. The CDR3 is made up of 15 amino acids. Germline CDR1 and CDR2: NNHNN and SYGAGS (reference sequence). The CDR3 loop reads CASGGLGANYAEQFF. Partial CDR3 DNA: TGTGCCAGCGGTGGACTGGGGGCAAACTATGCT.

The table lists this clone with a few counts. All gene names here are mouse names. The read terminates 3 residues before the CDR3 end, so the remaining end is supplied by the germline J gene. V and J are TRBV19 and TRBJ1-6; D might be TRBD1 (6 bases). TRBJ1-6 has ORF status, its function being uncertain. The germline V and J ends were trimmed by 1 base and 10 bases, with 18 bases remaining between them. Germline values: CDR1 FNHDT, CDR2 SITEND (reference sequence). The CDR3 sequence is 16 residues long. Here the CDR3 reads CASSILGGATGSPLYF. CDR3 DNA, as far as it was read: TGTGCCAGCAGTATACTGGGGGGCGCGACGGGATCGCCC.

This clone was counted a few times. Any gene name here is a mouse gene name. The CDR3 extends 4 residues past the end of the read, so its final part is completed from the germline J gene. The chain recombines TRBV19 with TRBJ1-2; D may be TRBD1 (5 bases). The CDR3 totals 13 residues. CDR1 is FNHDT, CDR2 SITEND, per germline (reference sequence). Incomplete CDR3 DNA: TGTGCCAGCAGTAGCCAGGGAGAATCC. This codes for CASSSQGES. From start to end, the CDR3 is CASSSQGESDYTF.

With regard to this clone: Gene names are mouse gene names. Read data end 4 residues before the CDR3 end; the end is taken from the germline J gene. This rearrangement joins TRBV5 to TRBJ2-2, with a tentative D call TRBD1 (5 bases). The V gene lost 0 bases and the J gene lost 1 base, with 9 bases spanning the gap. The CDR3 covers 16 residues. Per the germline V gene, CDR1 is LGHNA and CDR2 is YNLKQL (reference sequence). The CDR3 loop is CASSQDRTRNTGQLYF. The covered CDR3 bases are TGTGCCAGCAGCCAAGACCGGACAAGAAACACCGGG.

As to this clone: Gene names and germline refer to mouse. The sequence runs out 4 residues before the end of the CDR3; the remainder is reconstructed from the germline J gene. The chain joins TRBV17 to TRBJ1-1; the D is unclear. Germline V gene sequence: CDR1 MNHDT, CDR2 YYDKIL. This CDR3 is 12 amino acids long. V was pared by 0 bases and J by 4 bases, with 3 bases between. CDR3 loop: CASSRDLTEVFF. CDR3 bases read: TGTGCTAGCAGTAGAGATCTCACA.